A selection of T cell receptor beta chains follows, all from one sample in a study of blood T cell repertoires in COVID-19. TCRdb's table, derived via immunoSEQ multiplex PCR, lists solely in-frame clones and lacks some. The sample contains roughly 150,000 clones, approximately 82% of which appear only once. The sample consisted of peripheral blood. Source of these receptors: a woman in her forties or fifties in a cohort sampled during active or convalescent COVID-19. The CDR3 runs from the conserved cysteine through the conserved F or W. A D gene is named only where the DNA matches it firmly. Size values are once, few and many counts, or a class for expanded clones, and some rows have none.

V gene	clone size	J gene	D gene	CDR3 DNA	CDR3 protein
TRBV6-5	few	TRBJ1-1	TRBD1	TGTGCCAGCAGTTCGACAGGGATGAACACTGAAGCTTTCTTT	CASSSTGMNTEAFF
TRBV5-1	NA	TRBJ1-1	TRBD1	TGCGCCAGCAGCTTGGCCTTCAGGGGGCGCAGTAACACTGAAGCTTTCTTT	CASSLAFRGRSNTEAFF
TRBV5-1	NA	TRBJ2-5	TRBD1	TGCGCCAGCACGACAGGGACGATGGGGGAGACCCAGTACTTC	CASTTGTMGETQYF
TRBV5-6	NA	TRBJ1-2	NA	TGTGCCAGCAGCCAACAGGAAAGCTATGGCTACACCTTC	CASSQQESYGYTF
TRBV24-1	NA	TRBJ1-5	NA	TGTGCCACCAGTGATTTGCACAGGGTTTATGACAATCAGCCCCAGCATTTT	CATSDLHRVYDNQPQHF
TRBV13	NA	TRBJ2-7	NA	TGTGCCAGCAGCCCCGACGCGGGGGACAACGAGCAGTACTTC	CASSPDAGDNEQYF
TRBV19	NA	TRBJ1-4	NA	TGTGCCAGTATGGGGCGTACAGGGAAAGATAATGAAAAACTGTTTTTT	CASMGRTGKDNEKLFF
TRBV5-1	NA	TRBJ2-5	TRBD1	TGCGCCAGCAGCTTGACCGGGACAGCAAGACAAGAGACCCAGTACTTC	CASSLTGTARQETQYF
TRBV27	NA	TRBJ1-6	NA	TGTGCCAGCAGTCCTCGAGGAGTCCGGGGTTCACCCCTCCACTTT	CASSPRGVRGSPLHF
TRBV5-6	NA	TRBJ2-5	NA	TGTGCCAGCAGCTTCGAGTCCTCCCAAGAGACCCAGTACTTC	CASSFESSQETQYF
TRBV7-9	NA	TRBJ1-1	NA	TGTGCCAGCAGCTCTTACACTGAAGCTTTCTTT	CASSSYTEAFF
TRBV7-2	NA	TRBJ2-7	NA	TGTGCCAGCAGGTCGACAGGAGTCGGATCCTACGAGCAGTACTTC	CASRSTGVGSYEQYF